The clone carrying this T cell receptor (beta chain) was observed a handful of times. Its antigen is currently unknown. Trimming removed 3 bases at V and 1 base at J, with 14 bases between. Germline loops: CDR1 LNHNV, CDR2 YYDKDF (reference sequence). The CDR3 totals 16 residues. The sample comes from a study of cytomegalovirus exposure and HLA in healthy donors. Findings and limits, study-wide: Previous analysis showed most TCR beta V segments were productive about 87% or about 30% of the time.

The PCR used 60 Vbeta and 13 Jbeta primers. Methods used by the authors: Later reanalysis found approximately 80 million unique TCR beta chains, around 10 million of them shared. Profiling relied on immunoSEQ multiplex PCR, and the TCRdb table lists in-frame clones only, not all of them. V and J calls and clone size are copied from that table; D and trimming were computed from the DNA. The repertoire includes under 200,000 clones, around 77% of them detected once, and 2.5% to 3.5% sits in the top ten. This TCR was sampled from a female donor in good health and CMV-seronegative. V usage is TRBV15 and J usage is TRBJ2-3, with a weak D call TRBD2 (6 bases). Sequencing used PBMCs. The CDR3 reads CATSRPGWRGTDTQYF. Written as DNA, the CDR3 is TGTGCCACCAGCAGGCCAGGATGGAGGGGCACAGATACGCAGTATTTT.